These 22 T cell receptor beta chains came from one sample sequenced in a study of blood T cells in healthy people across ages. A second PCR, run for roughly 6 to 11 cycles, used a sample-barcoded 5' primer plus a J-beta primer mix. TCRdb used MiXCR to reprocess the 5' RACE reads, holding one entry per CDR3 protein. This table has more than 800,000 distinct CDR3 sequences, around 30% appearing once. The sequenced sample was blood. The receptors were gathered from a woman older than 75 in good health.

This clonotype was counted many times. This chain uses TRBV7-6 with TRBJ1-1; D is undetermined. Germline V gives CDR1 SGHVS, CDR2 FNYEAQ. With 1 base removed from V and 4 bases from J, the gap between germline ends came to 13 bases. The length of the CDR3 is 15 residues. Here the CDR3 reads CASSLDPGKGTEAFF. In DNA form, the CDR3 reads TGTGCCAGCAGCTTAGATCCGGGGAAGGGCACTGAAGCTTTCTTT.

This clonotype was seen only a few times. A much larger clone differs by one base, so this may be a read error. The rearrangement links TRBV27 to TRBJ2-7; possible D gene TRBD1, 5 bases. The germline CDR1 and CDR2 sequences are MNHEY and SMNVEV (reference sequence). The ends were cut back, 2 bases at V and 4 bases at J, with 15 bases in the middle. This CDR3 contains 15 residues. The CDR3 bases are TGTGCCAGCAGTTTACCTTCCAGGGATGGTTACGAGCAGTACTTC. It translates to CASSLPSRDGYEQYF.

This clonotype was counted ten times or more. The rearrangement links TRBV11-2 to TRBJ2-5; D not certain. Between the trimmed V and J ends, which lost 6 bases and 4 bases, there was a span of 12 bases. Germline CDR1 reads SGHAT; CDR2 reads FQNNGV. There are 13 residues in the CDR3. The CDR3 region is CASSRRSPETQYF. CDR3 DNA: TGTGCCAGCAGTCGACGATCTCCAGAGACCCAGTACTTC.

This clonotype was seen more than once but under ten times. This chain connects TRBV1 to TRBJ2-1; the D call TRBD2 from the table was never checked on the DNA. TRBV1 is a known pseudogene. This CDR3 has 10 amino acids. The CDR3, as DNA: TGCACCAGCAGGGGGACTAAAAAGTTCTTC. Its protein is CTSRGTKKFF.

As DNA, the CDR3 is TGTGCCAGCAGCGCCCCCGGGACCCAGAACACCGGGGAGCTGTTTTTT. It specifies CASSAPGTQNTGELFF. The V gene is TRBV13, the J gene TRBJ2-2; D may be TRBD1 or TRBD2 (5 bases each). This CDR3 is 16 amino acids long. V was pared by 5 bases and J by 1 base, with 14 bases between. The germline gives CDR1 PRHDT, CDR2 FYEKMQ (reference sequence).

The table lists this clonotype with a few counts. The chain employs TRBV6-6 and TRBJ2-5; 9 bases map to TRBD2. Per germline, CDR1 MNHNY and CDR2 SVGAGI (reference sequence). The junction had 6 bases not matched to a gene; V was cut back by 2 bases and J by 5 bases. This CDR3 is 15 amino acids long. The CDR3 DNA sequence: TGTGCCAGCAGTTACGGCGGGGGGGCAGGGGAGACCCAGTACTTC. This encodes CASSYGGGAGETQYF.

This clonotype has only a few counts. The genes are TRBV5-1 and TRBJ1-4, with TRBD1 identical over 7 bases. The V gene's germline CDR1 is SGHRS and CDR2 YFSETQ. Unmatched junction bases numbered 9, after V lost 2 bases and J lost 8 bases. This CDR3 region has 15 residues. The CDR3 sequence is CASSFNRDSREKLFF. CDR3 coding DNA: TGCGCCAGCAGCTTTAACCGGGACAGTCGGGAAAAACTGTTTTTT.

In its sample, this clonotype was seen many times. The gene calls are TRBV7-2 and TRBJ2-1; 9 nucleotides align to TRBD1. Germline V gives CDR1 SGHTA, CDR2 FQGNSA. Trimming removed 1 base from V and 4 bases from J; junction bases left unmatched: 5. The CDR3 totals 16 residues. CDR3 amino acids: CASSLGGQGNYNEQFF. For the CDR3, the DNA is TGTGCCAGCAGCTTAGGGGGACAGGGAAATTACAATGAGCAGTTCTTC.

The gene calls are TRBV14 and TRBJ1-2; D unclear. Germline V CDR1 and CDR2: SGHDN, FVKESK. The CDR3 is 12 residues long. The V end lost 2 bases, the J end lost 7 bases, and 8 bases lay between the germline ends. The CDR3 region has the DNA TGTGCCAGCAGCCAAAGTTCGTCTGGCTACACCTTC. This gives the protein CASSQSSSGYTF.

This clonotype was seen ten or more times. This sequence joins TRBV5-1 and TRBJ2-5; weak D call: TRBD2 (5 bases). The CDR3 runs to 15 residues. V was pared by 2 bases and J by 4 bases, with 15 bases between. CDR1 is SGHRS, CDR2 YFSETQ, per germline. In nucleotides, the CDR3 is TGCGCCAGCAGCTTCGGCGGTATCGGAGGAGAGACCCAGTACTTC. This sequence encodes CASSFGGIGGETQYF.

At least ten counts were recorded for this clonotype. The chain carries TRBV5-1 and TRBJ2-5, with 11 positions matching TRBD2. The CDR3 has 17 residues. The V segment lost 3 bases and the J segment 0 bases; nucleotides outside the gene matches: 7. In germline, CDR1 is SGHRS, CDR2 YFSETQ. This CDR3 reads CASSSGTSGGYQETQYF. The CDR3 nucleotides are TGCGCCAGCAGCTCCGGGACTAGCGGAGGGTACCAAGAGACCCAGTACTTC.

As for this clonotype: A much larger clonotype is one base distant, so this may be a read error. The chain uses TRBV18 and TRBJ1-4, with D possibly TRBD1 on 5 matching bases. The CDR3 contains 15 residues. Looked up from germline, CDR1 is KGHSH and CDR2 is LQKENI. CDR3: CASSSDKNPNEKRFF. CDR3 nucleotide sequence: TGTGCCAGCTCATCGGACAAGAACCCTAATGAAAAACGGTTTTTT. Using reference TRBV18 and TRBJ1-4 for the parts outside the CDR3, the full variable domain is NAGVMQNPRHLVRRRGQEARLRCSPMKGHSHVYWYRQLPEEGLKFMVYLQKENIIDESGMPKERFSAEFPKEGPSILRIQQVVRGDSAAYFCASSSDKNPNEKRFFGSGTQLSVL.

This clonotype was detected ten times or more. The chain has TRBV5-1 and TRBJ2-3; TRBD2 matches at 10 bases. CDR1 and CDR2 from the germline V gene are SGHRS and YFSETQ. Trimming removed 4 bases from V and 1 base from J; junction bases left unmatched: 6. The CDR3 is 16 amino acids. CDR3 in amino acids: CASSIYGTSGTDTQYF. CDR3 in DNA: TGCGCCAGCAGCATCTACGGGACTAGCGGCACAGATACGCAGTATTTT.

This clonotype has only a few counts. This chain connects TRBV25-1 to TRBJ2-2, with D perhaps matching TRBD1 or TRBD2 (5 bases each). Germline assignment: CDR1 MGHDK and CDR2 SYGVNS. The V end was cut by 4 bases, the J end by 5 bases, with 17 bases between. CDR3 length: 16 amino acids. The CDR3 nucleotides read TGTGCCAGCAGTGGACCGGGACCCAGCCCGACCGGGGAGCTGTTTTTT. This encodes CASSGPGPSPTGELFF.

This chain joins TRBV12-3 or TRBV12-4 and TRBJ1-4, with D tentatively TRBD1 (6 bases). Trimming pared 5 bases from V and 3 bases from J, leaving 13 bases between. The CDR3 has 15 amino acids. CDR3 DNA sequence: TGTGCCAGCAGTGCCCGGACAGCTCCTAATGAAAAACTGTTTTTT. This encodes CASSARTAPNEKLFF.

This chain uses TRBV5-1 with TRBJ2-1; no definite D call. Trimming pared 0 bases from V and 4 bases from J, leaving 11 bases between. Germline V gene lookup returns CDR1 SGHRS and CDR2 YFSETQ. The CDR3 contains 15 residues. The CDR3 DNA is TGCGCCAGCAGCTTGGTCGTGTCTGGGTACAATGAGCAGTTCTTC. Amino acid sequence: CASSLVVSGYNEQFF.

This clonotype came up a few times. The CDR3 sequence is CASSLGQGAITGELFF. CDR3 nucleotides: TGTGCCAGCAGTTTAGGACAGGGGGCGATCACCGGGGAGCTGTTTTTT. The rearrangement joins TRBV12-3 or TRBV12-4 to TRBJ2-2; 10 bases line up with TRBD1. After removal of 1 base from V and 4 bases from J, the junction contained 3 bases not matched to a gene. The CDR3 sequence is 16 residues long.

The sample holds many counts of this clonotype. The genes are TRBV6-1 and TRBJ2-3, with TRBD2 identical over 8 bases. CDR3 size: 17 residues. The V and J ends lost 4 bases and 0 bases, in that order; junction bases with no gene match: 9. Germline lookup yields CDR1 MNHNS and CDR2 SASEGT. CDR3 nucleotide sequence: TGTGCCAGCAGTGTTCGGGTAGCGGGACCTAGCACAGATACGCAGTATTTT. Protein sequence: CASSVRVAGPSTDTQYF.

Regarding this clonotype: This may stem from a read error, because a much larger clone lies one nucleotide away. The chain is built from TRBV7-2 and TRBJ2-1; 7 nucleotides agree with TRBD2. The CDR3 length is 16 residues. Germline trimming cut 2 bases from V and 8 bases from J; bases unmatched to any gene: 12. CDR1 is SGHTA, CDR2 FQGNSA, per germline. The CDR3 loop reads CASSLLGGTLLYEQFF. CDR3 bases: TGTGCCAGCAGCTTATTGGGGGGGACCCTATTATATGAGCAGTTCTTC.

This clonotype was detected ten times or more. V gene TRBV29-1 combines with J gene TRBJ1-2; D call uncertain. Germline loops: CDR1 SQVTM, CDR2 ANQGSEA. V dropped 7 bases and J dropped 3 bases, with 12 bases sitting between them. This CDR3 has 12 residues. CDR3 nucleotides: TGCAGCGGGGGTCCATTGGACTATGGCTACACCTTC. Its translation is CSGGPLDYGYTF.

A few counts support this clonotype. The chain couples TRBV6-6 to TRBJ1-2; no clear D. This CDR3 comprises 13 residues. Trimming removed 2 bases from V and 7 bases from J, with 11 bases in between. Germline CDR1 and CDR2: MNHNY and SVGAGI (reference sequence). The CDR3 sequence is CASSYGNWGGYTF. The CDR3 nucleotides read TGTGCCAGCAGTTACGGAAATTGGGGTGGCTACACCTTC.

This clonotype was recorded once. V is TRBV11-2 and J is TRBJ1-1; D call uncertain. The germline CDR1 and CDR2 sequences are SGHAT and FQNNGV. The CDR3 sequence is 14 residues long. Deletions cut 5 bases from V and 3 bases from J, with 13 bases between. The CDR3 region has the DNA TGTGCCAGCAGCCCGCGAATCTGGGACACTGAAGCTTTCTTT. The encoded protein is CASSPRIWDTEAFF.